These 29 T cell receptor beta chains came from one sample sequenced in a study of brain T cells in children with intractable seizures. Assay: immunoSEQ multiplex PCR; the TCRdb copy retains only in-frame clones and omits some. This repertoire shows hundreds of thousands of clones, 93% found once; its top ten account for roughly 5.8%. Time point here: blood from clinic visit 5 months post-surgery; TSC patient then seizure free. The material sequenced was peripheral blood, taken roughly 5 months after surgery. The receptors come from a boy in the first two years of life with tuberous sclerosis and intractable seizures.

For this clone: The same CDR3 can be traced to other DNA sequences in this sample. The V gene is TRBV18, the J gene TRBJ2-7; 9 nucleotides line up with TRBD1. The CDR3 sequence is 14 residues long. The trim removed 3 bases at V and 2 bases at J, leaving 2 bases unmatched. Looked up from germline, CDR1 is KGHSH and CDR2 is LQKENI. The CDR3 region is CASSPGQGAYEQYF. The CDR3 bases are TGTGCCAGCTCACCGGGACAGGGCGCCTACGAGCAGTACTTC.

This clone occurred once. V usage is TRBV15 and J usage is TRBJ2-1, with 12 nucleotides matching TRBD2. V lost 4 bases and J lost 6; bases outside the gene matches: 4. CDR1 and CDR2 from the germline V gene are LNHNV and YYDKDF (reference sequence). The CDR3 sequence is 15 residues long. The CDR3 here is CATSTLAGGLNEQFF. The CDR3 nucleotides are TGTGCCACCAGCACGCTAGCGGGAGGGCTCAATGAGCAGTTCTTC.

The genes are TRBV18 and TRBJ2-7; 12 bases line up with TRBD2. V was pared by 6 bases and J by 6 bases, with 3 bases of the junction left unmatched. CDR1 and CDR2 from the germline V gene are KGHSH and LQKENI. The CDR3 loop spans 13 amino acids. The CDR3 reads CASSWTSGTEQYF. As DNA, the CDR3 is TGTGCCAGCTCTTGGACTAGCGGGACCGAGCAGTACTTC.

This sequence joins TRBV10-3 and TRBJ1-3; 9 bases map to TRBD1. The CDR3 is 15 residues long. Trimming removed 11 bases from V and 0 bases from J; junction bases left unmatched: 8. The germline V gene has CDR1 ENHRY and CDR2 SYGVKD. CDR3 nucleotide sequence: TGTGCCGCCGGACAGGGGACAAACTCTGGAAACACCATATATTTT. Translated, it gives CAAGQGTNSGNTIYF.

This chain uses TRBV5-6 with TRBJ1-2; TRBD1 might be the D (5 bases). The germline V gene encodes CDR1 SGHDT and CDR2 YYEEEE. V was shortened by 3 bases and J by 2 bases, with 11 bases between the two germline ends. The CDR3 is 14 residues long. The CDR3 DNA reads TGTGCCAGCAGCTATCCCAGGGAAAACTATGGCTACACCTTC. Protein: CASSYPRENYGYTF. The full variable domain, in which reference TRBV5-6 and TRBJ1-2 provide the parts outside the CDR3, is DAGVTQSPTHLIKTRGQQVTLRCSPKSGHDTVSWYQQALGQGPQFIFQYYEEEERQRGNFPDRFSGHQFPNYSSELNVNALLLGDSALYLCASSYPRENYGYTFGSGTRLTVV.

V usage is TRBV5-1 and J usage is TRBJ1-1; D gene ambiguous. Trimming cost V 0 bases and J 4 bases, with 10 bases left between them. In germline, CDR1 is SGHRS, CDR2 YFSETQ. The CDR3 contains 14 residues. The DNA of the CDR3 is TGCGCCAGCAGCTTGGCCGAGCGGGGCACTGAAGCTTTCTTT. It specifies CASSLAERGTEAFF.

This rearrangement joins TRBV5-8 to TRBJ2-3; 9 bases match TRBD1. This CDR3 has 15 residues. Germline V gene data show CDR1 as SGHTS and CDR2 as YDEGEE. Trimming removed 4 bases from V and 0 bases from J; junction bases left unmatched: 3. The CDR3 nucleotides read TGTGCCAGCAGCACGGGACAGGGCAGCACAGATACGCAGTATTTT. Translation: CASSTGQGSTDTQYF.

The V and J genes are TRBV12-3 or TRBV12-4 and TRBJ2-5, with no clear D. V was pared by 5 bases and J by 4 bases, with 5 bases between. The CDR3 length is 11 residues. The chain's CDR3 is CASSPGETQYF. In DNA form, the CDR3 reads TGTGCCAGCAGTCCTGGAGAGACCCAGTACTTC.

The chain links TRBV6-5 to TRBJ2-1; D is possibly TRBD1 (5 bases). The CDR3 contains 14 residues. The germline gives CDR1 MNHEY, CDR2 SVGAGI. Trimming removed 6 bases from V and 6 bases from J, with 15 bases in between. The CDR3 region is CASRLERGINEQFF. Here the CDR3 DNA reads TGTGCCAGCAGGCTCGAAAGGGGCATCAATGAGCAGTTCTTC.

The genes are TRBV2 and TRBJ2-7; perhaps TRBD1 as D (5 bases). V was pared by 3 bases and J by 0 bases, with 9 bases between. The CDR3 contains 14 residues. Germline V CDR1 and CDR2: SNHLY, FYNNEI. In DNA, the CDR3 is TGTGCCAGCAGTGAGCGACAGCTCTCCTACGAGCAGTACTTC. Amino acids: CASSERQLSYEQYF.

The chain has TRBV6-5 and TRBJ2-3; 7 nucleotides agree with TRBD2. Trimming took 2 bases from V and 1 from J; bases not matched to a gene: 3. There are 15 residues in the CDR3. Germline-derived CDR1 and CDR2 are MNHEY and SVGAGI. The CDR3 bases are TGTGCCAGCAGTTACGCGGGAGATGGCACAGATACGCAGTATTTT. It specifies CASSYAGDGTDTQYF.

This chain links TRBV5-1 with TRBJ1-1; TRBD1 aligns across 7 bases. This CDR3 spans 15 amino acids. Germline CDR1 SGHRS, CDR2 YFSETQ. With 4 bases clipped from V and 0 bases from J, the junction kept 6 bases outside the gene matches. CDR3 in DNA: TGCGCCAGCAGCCCACAGGGGCCCATGAACACTGAAGCTTTCTTT. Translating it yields CASSPQGPMNTEAFF.

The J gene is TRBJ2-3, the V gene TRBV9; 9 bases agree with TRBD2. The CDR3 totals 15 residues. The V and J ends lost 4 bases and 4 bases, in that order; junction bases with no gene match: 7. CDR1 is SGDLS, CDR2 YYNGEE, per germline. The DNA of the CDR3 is TGTGCCAGCAGCTATAGCGGGAGACGGGCAGATACGCAGTATTTT. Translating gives CASSYSGRRADTQYF.

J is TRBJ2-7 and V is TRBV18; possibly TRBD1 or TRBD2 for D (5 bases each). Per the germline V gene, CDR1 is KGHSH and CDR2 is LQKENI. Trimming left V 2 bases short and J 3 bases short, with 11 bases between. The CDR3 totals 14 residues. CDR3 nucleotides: TGTGCCAGCTCACCAAGGGGAGAAGGCTACGAGCAGTACTTC. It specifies CASSPRGEGYEQYF.

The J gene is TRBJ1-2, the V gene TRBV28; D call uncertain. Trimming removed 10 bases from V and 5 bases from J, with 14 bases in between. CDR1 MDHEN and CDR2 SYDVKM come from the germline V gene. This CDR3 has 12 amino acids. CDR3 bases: TGTGCCACCATGGGATCCCCTTATGGCTACACCTTC. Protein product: CATMGSPYGYTF.

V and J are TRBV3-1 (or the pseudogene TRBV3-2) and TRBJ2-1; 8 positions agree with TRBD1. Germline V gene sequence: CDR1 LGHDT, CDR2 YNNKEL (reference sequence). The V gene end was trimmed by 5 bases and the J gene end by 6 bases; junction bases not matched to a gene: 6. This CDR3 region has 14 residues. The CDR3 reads CASSNGQGSNEQFF. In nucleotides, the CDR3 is TGTGCCAGCAGCAACGGACAGGGAAGCAATGAGCAGTTCTTC.

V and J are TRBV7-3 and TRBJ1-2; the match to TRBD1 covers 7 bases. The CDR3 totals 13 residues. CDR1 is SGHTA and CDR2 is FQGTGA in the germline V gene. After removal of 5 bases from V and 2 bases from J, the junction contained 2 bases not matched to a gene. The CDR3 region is CASSETGNYGYTF. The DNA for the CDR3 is TGTGCCAGCAGCGAGACAGGGAACTATGGCTACACCTTC. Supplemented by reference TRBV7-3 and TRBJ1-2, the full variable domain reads GAGVSQTPSNKVTEKGKYVELRCDPISGHTALYWYRQSLGQGPEFLIYFQGTGAADDSGLPNDRFFAVRPEGSVSTLKIQRTERGDSAVYLCASSETGNYGYTFGSGTRLTVV.

CDR3 bases: TGTGCCAGCAGTTTGTGGGGGACCAAAGAGACCCAGTACTTC. Residues: CASSLWGTKETQYF. This chain joins TRBV7-2 and TRBJ2-5, with D perhaps assigned TRBD1 or TRBD2 (5 bases each). The CDR3 contains 14 residues. Germline V gives CDR1 SGHTA, CDR2 FQGNSA. Trimming took off 6 bases at V and 3 bases at J, with 14 bases between the two ends.

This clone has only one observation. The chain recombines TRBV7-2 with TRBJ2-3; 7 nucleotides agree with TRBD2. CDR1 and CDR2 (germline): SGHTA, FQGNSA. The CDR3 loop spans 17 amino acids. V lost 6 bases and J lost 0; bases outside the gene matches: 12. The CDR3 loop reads CASSSLTSGVSTDTQYF. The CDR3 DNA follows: TGTGCCAGCAGTTCCCTAACCAGCGGGGTTAGCACAGATACGCAGTATTTT.

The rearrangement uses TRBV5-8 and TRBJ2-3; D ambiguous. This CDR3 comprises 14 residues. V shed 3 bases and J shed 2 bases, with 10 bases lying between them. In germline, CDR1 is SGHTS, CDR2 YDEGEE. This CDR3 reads CASSSPPATDTQYF. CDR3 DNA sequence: TGTGCCAGCAGCTCCCCCCCGGCCACAGATACGCAGTATTTT.

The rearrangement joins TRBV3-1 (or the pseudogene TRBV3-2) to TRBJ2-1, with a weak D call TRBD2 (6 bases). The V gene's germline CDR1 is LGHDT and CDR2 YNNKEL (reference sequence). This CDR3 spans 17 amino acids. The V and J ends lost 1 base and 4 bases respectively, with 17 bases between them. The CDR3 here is CASSQAGSGTLYNEQFF. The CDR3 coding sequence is TGTGCCAGCAGCCAAGCGGGTAGCGGAACGTTATACAATGAGCAGTTCTTC.

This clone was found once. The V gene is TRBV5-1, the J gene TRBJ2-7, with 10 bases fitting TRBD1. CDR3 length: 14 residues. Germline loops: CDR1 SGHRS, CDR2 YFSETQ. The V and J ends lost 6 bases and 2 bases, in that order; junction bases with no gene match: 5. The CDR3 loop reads CASNFGTGAYEQYF. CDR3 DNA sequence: TGCGCCAGCAATTTCGGGACAGGGGCCTACGAGCAGTACTTC.

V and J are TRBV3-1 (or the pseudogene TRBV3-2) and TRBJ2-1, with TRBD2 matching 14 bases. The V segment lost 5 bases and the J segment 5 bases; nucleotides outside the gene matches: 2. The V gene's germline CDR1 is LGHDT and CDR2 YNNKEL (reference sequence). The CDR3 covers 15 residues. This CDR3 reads CASSKGLAGDNEQFF. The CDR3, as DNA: TGTGCCAGCAGCAAGGGACTAGCGGGAGACAATGAGCAGTTCTTC.

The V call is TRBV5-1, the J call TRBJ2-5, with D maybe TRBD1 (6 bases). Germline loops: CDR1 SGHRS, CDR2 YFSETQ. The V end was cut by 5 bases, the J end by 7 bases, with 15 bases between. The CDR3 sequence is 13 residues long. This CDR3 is CASSLLGAGTQYF. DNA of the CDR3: TGCGCCAGCAGTTTATTGGGGGCAGGGACCCAGTACTTC.

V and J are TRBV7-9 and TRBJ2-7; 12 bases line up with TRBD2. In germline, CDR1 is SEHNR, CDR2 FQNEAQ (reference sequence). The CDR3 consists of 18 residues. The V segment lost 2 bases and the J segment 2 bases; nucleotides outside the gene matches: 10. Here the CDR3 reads CASSLNPGLAGTTYEQYF. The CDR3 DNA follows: TGTGCCAGCAGCTTAAATCCGGGACTAGCGGGTACCACCTACGAGCAGTACTTC. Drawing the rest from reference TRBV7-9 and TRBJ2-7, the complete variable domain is DTGVSQNPRHKITKRGQNVTFRCDPISEHNRLYWYRQTLGQGPEFLTYFQNEAQLEKSRLLSDRFSAERPKGSFSTLEIQRTEQGDSAMYLCASSLNPGLAGTTYEQYFGPGTRLTVT.

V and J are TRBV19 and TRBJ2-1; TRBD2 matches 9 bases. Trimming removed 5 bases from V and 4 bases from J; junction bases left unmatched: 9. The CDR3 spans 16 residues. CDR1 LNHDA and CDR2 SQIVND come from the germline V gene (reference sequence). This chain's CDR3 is CASSGLVAGVYNEQFF. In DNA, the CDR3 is TGTGCCAGTAGTGGTCTAGTAGCGGGAGTTTACAATGAGCAGTTCTTC.

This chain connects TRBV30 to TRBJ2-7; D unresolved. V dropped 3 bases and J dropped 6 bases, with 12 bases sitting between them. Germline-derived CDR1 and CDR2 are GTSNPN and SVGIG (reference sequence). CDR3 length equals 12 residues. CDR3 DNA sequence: TGTGCCTGGAGCGGGCCCCGACCCGAGCAGTACTTC. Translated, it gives CAWSGPRPEQYF.

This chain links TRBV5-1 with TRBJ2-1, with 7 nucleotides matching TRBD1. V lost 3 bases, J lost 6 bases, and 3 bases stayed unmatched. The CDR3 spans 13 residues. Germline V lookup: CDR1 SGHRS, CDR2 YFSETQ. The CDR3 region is CASSSQGVNEQFF. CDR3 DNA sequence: TGCGCCAGCAGCTCTCAGGGGGTCAATGAGCAGTTCTTC.

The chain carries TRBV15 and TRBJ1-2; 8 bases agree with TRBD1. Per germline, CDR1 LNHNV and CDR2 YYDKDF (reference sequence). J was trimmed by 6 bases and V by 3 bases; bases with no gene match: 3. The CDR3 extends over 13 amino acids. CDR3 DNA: TGTGCCACCAGCAGGGGGACAGGAAATGGCTACACCTTC. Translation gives CATSRGTGNGYTF.